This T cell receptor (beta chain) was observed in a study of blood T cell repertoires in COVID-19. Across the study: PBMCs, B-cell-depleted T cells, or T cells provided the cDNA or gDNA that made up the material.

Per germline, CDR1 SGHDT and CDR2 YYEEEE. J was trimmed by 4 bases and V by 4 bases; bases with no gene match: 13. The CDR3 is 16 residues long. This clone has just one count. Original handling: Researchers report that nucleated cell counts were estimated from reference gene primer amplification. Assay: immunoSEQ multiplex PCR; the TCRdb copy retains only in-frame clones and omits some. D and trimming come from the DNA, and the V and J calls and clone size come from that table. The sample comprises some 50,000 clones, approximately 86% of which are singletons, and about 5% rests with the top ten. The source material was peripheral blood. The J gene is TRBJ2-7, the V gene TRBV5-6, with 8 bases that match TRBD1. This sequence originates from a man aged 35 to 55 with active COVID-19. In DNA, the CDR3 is TGTGCCAGCAGCCTCCTTTCAGGGGGCACTAAGTACGAGCAGTACTTC. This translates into CASSLLSGGTKYEQYF.